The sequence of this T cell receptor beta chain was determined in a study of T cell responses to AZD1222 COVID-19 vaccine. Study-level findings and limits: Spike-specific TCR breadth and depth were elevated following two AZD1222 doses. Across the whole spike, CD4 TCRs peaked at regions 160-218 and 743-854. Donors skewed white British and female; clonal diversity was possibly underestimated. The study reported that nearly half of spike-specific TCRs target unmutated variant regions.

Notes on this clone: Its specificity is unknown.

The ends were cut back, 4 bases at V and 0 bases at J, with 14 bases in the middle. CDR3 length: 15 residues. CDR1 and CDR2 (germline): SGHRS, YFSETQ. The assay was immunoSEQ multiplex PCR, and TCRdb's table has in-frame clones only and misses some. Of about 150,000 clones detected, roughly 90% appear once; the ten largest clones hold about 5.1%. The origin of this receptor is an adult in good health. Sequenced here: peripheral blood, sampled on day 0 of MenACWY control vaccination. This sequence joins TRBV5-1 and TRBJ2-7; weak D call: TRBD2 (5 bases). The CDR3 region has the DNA TGCGCCAGCAGCCTAGAAGCGGCTAGCTCCTACGAGCAGTACTTC. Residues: CASSLEAASSYEQYF.